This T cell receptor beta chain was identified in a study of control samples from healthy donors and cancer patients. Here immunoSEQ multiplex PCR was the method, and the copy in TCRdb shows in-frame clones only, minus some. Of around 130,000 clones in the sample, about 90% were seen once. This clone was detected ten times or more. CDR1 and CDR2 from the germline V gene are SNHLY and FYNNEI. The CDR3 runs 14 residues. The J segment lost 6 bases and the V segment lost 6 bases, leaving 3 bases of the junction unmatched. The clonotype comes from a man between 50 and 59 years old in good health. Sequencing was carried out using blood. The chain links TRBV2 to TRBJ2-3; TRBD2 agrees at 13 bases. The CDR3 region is CASRLAGGLDTQYF. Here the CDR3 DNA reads TGTGCCAGCAGACTAGCGGGGGGGCTCGATACGCAGTATTTT.